This T cell receptor (beta chain) was sequenced for a study of blood T cell repertoires in COVID-19. Profiling relied on immunoSEQ multiplex PCR, and the TCRdb table lists in-frame clones only, not all of them. The repertoire holds 270,000 or so clones, with 82% as singletons. In germline, CDR1 is SGHRS, CDR2 YFSETQ. V was pared by 4 bases and J by 1 base, with 14 bases between. The CDR3 covers 16 residues. The sequence came from a woman aged 18-30 years with acute or convalescent COVID-19. Sequencing was performed on peripheral blood. V gene TRBV5-1 combines with J gene TRBJ2-2; a possible D gene is TRBD2 (5 bases). The CDR3 DNA follows: TGCGCCAGCAGCCCGCGGGCTAGCTGGAACACCGGGGAGCTGTTTTTT. Protein: CASSPRASWNTGELFF.